Shown below are 23 T cell receptor beta chains from a single sample sequenced in a study of early stage breast cancer tumors. The table came from immunoSEQ multiplex PCR; TCRdb's copy has only in-frame clones and leaves some out. The data contain roughly 30,000 clones, approximately 84% of them singletons. The sequenced material came from blood. All receptors come from a person between 50 and 60 years old with breast cancer.

The chain joins TRBV10-1 to TRBJ2-5; 9 bases are a match to TRBD2. The ends lost 2 bases at V and 5 bases at J; junction bases unmatched: 6. CDR1 is WNHNN, CDR2 SYGVQD, per germline (reference sequence). The length of the CDR3 is 15 residues. The CDR3 region has the DNA TGCGCCAGCAGTGAGAGGCGGGGGGGCGGGGAGACCCAGTACTTC. Translated, it gives CASSERRGGGETQYF.

The chain combines TRBV4-2 with TRBJ2-5; TRBD1 agrees at 8 bases. V shed 5 bases, J shed 0 bases, and the junction held 8 bases outside the gene matches. The germline V gene encodes CDR1 LGHNA and CDR2 YNFKEQ. The CDR3 sequence is 16 residues long. CDR3 protein: CASSGKDRAYQETQYF. As DNA, the CDR3 is TGTGCCAGCAGCGGGAAGGACAGGGCGTACCAAGAGACCCAGTACTTC.

The V and J genes are TRBV15 and TRBJ2-7, with D perhaps matching TRBD2 (6 bases). This CDR3 is built from 13 residues. Per germline, CDR1 LNHNV and CDR2 YYDKDF (reference sequence). Trimming took off 1 base at V and 7 bases at J, with 11 bases between the two ends. The CDR3 sequence is CATSRVGGKEQYF. DNA of the CDR3: TGTGCCACCAGCAGAGTTGGAGGGAAAGAGCAGTACTTC.

The rearrangement links TRBV6-4 to TRBJ2-2; D ambiguous. Trimming removed 3 bases at V and 5 bases at J, with 7 bases between. CDR1 and CDR2 (germline): MRHNA, SNTAGT. The CDR3 runs to 13 residues. The CDR3 DNA sequence: TGTGCCAGCAGTGAGATAAGTACCGGGGAGCTGTTTTTT. The encoded protein is CASSEISTGELFF.

This clone has just one count. The CDR3 reads CASSLATGVGPQHF. As DNA, the CDR3 is TGTGCCAGCAGTCTGGCCACAGGGGTAGGTCCCCAGCATTTT. The V call is TRBV28, the J call TRBJ1-5, with 7 bases aligning to TRBD1. The CDR3 loop spans 14 amino acids. Germline V gene sequence: CDR1 MDHEN, CDR2 SYDVKM. V lost 5 bases, J lost 10 bases, and 11 bases stayed unmatched.

This clone was found a few times. This chain uses TRBV2 with TRBJ2-7; no reliable D call. This CDR3 spans 13 amino acids. Germline V gene lookup returns CDR1 SNHLY and CDR2 FYNNEI. Deletions cut 6 bases from V and 2 bases from J, with 11 bases between. CDR3 in amino acids: CASRVGVAYEQYF. Here the CDR3 DNA reads TGTGCCAGCAGGGTGGGCGTAGCCTACGAGCAGTACTTC.

This clone was recorded only once. The V gene is TRBV6-6, the J gene TRBJ1-4; 8 nucleotides agree with TRBD1. CDR3 length equals 15 residues. The trim removed 3 bases at V and 5 bases at J, leaving 5 bases unmatched. Germline loops: CDR1 MNHNY, CDR2 SVGAGI (reference sequence). The CDR3 nucleotides are TGTGCCAGCAGTTATTCACAGGGGGTAAATGAAAAACTGTTTTTT. This codes for CASSYSQGVNEKLFF.

The CDR3 region is CASSLRQGASTDTQYF. CDR3 sequence (DNA): TGCGCCAGCAGCTTGCGACAGGGAGCTAGCACAGATACGCAGTATTTT. This rearrangement joins TRBV5-1 to TRBJ2-3; 7 bases are shared with TRBD1. CDR3 length: 16 residues. The germline V gene encodes CDR1 SGHRS and CDR2 YFSETQ. With 1 base clipped from V and 0 bases from J, the junction kept 5 bases outside the gene matches. The entire variable domain, with the rest obtained from reference TRBV5-1 and TRBJ2-3, is as follows: KAGVTQTPRYLIKTRGQQVTLSCSPISGHRSVSWYQQTPGQGLQFLFEYFSETQRNKGNFPGRFSGRQFSNSRSEMNVSTLELGDSALYLCASSLRQGASTDTQYFGPGTRLTVL.

The V call is TRBV5-1, the J call TRBJ2-3, with a weak D call TRBD1 (6 bases). The CDR3 loop spans 16 amino acids. Deletions cut 0 bases from V and 2 bases from J, with 13 bases between. Per germline, CDR1 SGHRS and CDR2 YFSETQ. DNA for the CDR3: TGCGCCAGCAGCTTGGCCACAGGGTTTCCCACAGATACGCAGTATTTT. Translation: CASSLATGFPTDTQYF. Full variable domain (remainder filled in from reference TRBV5-1 and TRBJ2-3): KAGVTQTPRYLIKTRGQQVTLSCSPISGHRSVSWYQQTPGQGLQFLFEYFSETQRNKGNFPGRFSGRQFSNSRSEMNVSTLELGDSALYLCASSLATGFPTDTQYFGPGTRLTVL.

V usage is TRBV5-1 and J usage is TRBJ1-3; D gene uncertain. V dropped 1 base and J dropped 4 bases, with 12 bases sitting between them. Germline lookup yields CDR1 SGHRS and CDR2 YFSETQ. CDR3 length equals 15 residues. The CDR3: CASSLTSGFGNTIYF. The CDR3 nucleotides read TGCGCCAGCAGCTTGACCTCCGGATTCGGAAACACCATATATTTT. The full variable domain, rest sourced from reference TRBV5-1 and TRBJ1-3, is KAGVTQTPRYLIKTRGQQVTLSCSPISGHRSVSWYQQTPGQGLQFLFEYFSETQRNKGNFPGRFSGRQFSNSRSEMNVSTLELGDSALYLCASSLTSGFGNTIYFGEGSWLTVV.

This clone was seen a single time. The chain uses TRBV7-2 and TRBJ1-3; 11 nucleotides match TRBD1. V was clipped by 5 bases and J by 3 bases; unmatched bases: 3. This CDR3 has 15 amino acids. Germline CDR1 is SGHTA and CDR2 is FQGNSA. CDR3 bases: TGTGCCAGCAGCCAGGACAGGGGGCTTGGAAACACCATATATTTT. Protein: CASSQDRGLGNTIYF.

This chain joins TRBV10-3 and TRBJ2-1, with a possible D match to TRBD1 (5 bases). The CDR3 covers 15 residues. CDR1 and CDR2 (germline): ENHRY, SYGVKD. V was cut by 0 bases and J by 9 bases, with 15 bases left in between. CDR3 loop: CAISESLAGKGEQFF. The CDR3 bases are TGTGCCATCAGTGAGTCTTTGGCAGGGAAGGGTGAGCAGTTCTTC.

CDR3 region: CASSQVVNYGYTF. The DNA of the CDR3 is TGCGCCAGCAGCCAAGTCGTTAACTATGGCTACACCTTC. J is TRBJ1-2 and V is TRBV4-1; D uncertain. CDR1 and CDR2 (germline): MGHRA, YSYEKL. The CDR3 sequence is 13 residues long. V was shortened by 1 base and J by 1 base, with 4 bases between the two germline ends.

This chain joins TRBV5-1 and TRBJ2-3; D tentatively reads TRBD1 or TRBD2 (6 bases each). The CDR3 loop spans 17 amino acids. Germline V lookup: CDR1 SGHRS, CDR2 YFSETQ. The ends were cut back, 2 bases at V and 4 bases at J, with 20 bases in the middle. CDR3 nucleotides: TGCGCCAGCAGCTTAGGGGGGAGCGGTCCCCACGCAGATACGCAGTATTTT. Amino acids: CASSLGGSGPHADTQYF.

V usage is TRBV5-4 and J usage is TRBJ2-5; unclear D gene. Germline V lookup: CDR1 SGHNT, CDR2 YYREEE (reference sequence). V shed 1 base and J shed 2 bases, with 15 bases lying between them. CDR3 length equals 16 residues. The CDR3 protein is CASSLKGIGWQETQYF. For the CDR3, the DNA is TGTGCCAGCAGCTTGAAGGGAATAGGTTGGCAAGAGACCCAGTACTTC.

This rearrangement joins TRBV15 to TRBJ2-3, with D unclear. Per the germline V gene, CDR1 is LNHNV and CDR2 is YYDKDF (reference sequence). CDR3 length: 15 amino acids. The ends were cut back, 3 bases at V and 2 bases at J, with 12 bases in the middle. CDR3 nucleotide sequence: TGTGCCACCAGCAGTGCAGGACGGCACACAGATACGCAGTATTTT. Translation: CATSSAGRHTDTQYF.

The chain links TRBV7-2 to TRBJ1-2, with 7 bases identical to TRBD1. Unmatched junction bases numbered 6, after V lost 5 bases and J lost 6 bases. The CDR3 is 13 residues long. Germline V gene data show CDR1 as SGHTA and CDR2 as FQGNSA. The CDR3 here is CASSQDRPDGYTF. CDR3 nucleotides: TGTGCCAGCAGCCAGGACAGGCCAGATGGCTACACCTTC.

DNA of the CDR3: TGTGCCTGGAGTGACAGGGATGAGCAGTACTTC. As protein: CAWSDRDEQYF. The chain links TRBV30 to TRBJ2-7, with D perhaps matching TRBD1 (6 bases). Trimming left V 1 base short and J 7 bases short, with 8 bases between. CDR1 and CDR2 (germline): GTSNPN, SVGIG (reference sequence). This CDR3 is 11 amino acids long.

The V gene is TRBV30, the J gene TRBJ2-5; TRBD2 agrees at 7 bases. The ends lost 2 bases at V and 4 bases at J; junction bases unmatched: 10. The length of the CDR3 is 15 residues. Per germline, CDR1 GTSNPN and CDR2 SVGIG (reference sequence). The CDR3 sequence: CAWSKWGRAGETQYF. The CDR3 nucleotides are TGTGCCTGGAGTAAATGGGGGAGGGCCGGAGAGACCCAGTACTTC.

The DNA of the CDR3 is TGTGCCAGCAGCCGCGGGGGGGGTATATCGGAAAAACTGTTTTTT. This translates into CASSRGGGISEKLFF. The J gene is TRBJ1-4, the V gene TRBV28; perhaps TRBD1 as D (5 bases). Trimming left V 6 bases short and J 8 bases short, with 19 bases between. The CDR3 covers 15 residues. CDR1 is MDHEN, CDR2 SYDVKM, per germline.

V gene TRBV18 combines with J gene TRBJ2-3; D is unclear. The CDR3 is made up of 15 amino acids. V was clipped by 4 bases and J by 1 base, with 12 bases between them. Germline V lookup: CDR1 KGHSH, CDR2 LQKENI. The chain's CDR3 is CASSLPERGTDTQYF. For the CDR3, the DNA is TGTGCCAGCTCACTTCCCGAACGAGGCACAGATACGCAGTATTTT.

The chain uses TRBV7-7 and TRBJ2-1; D may be TRBD1 (6 bases). Trimming cost V 4 bases and J 1 base, with 14 bases left between them. The CDR3 spans 16 residues. Germline CDR1 and CDR2: SSHAT and FNYEAQ (reference sequence). The CDR3 coding sequence is TGTGCCAGCAGCTCCACTGTCAGGGGTTCCTACAATGAGCAGTTCTTC. It encodes CASSSTVRGSYNEQFF.

V is TRBV7-9 and J is TRBJ1-4, with a tentative D call TRBD1 (6 bases). V was pared by 2 bases and J by 7 bases, with 14 bases between. This CDR3 contains 15 residues. CDR1 SEHNR and CDR2 FQNEAQ come from the germline V gene (reference sequence). CDR3 in amino acids: CASSLQGGGGEKLFF. The DNA of the CDR3 is TGTGCCAGCAGCTTACAAGGCGGGGGCGGTGAAAAACTGTTTTTT.